The rows below give T cell receptor beta chains drawn from one sample of a study of beta chain features in type 1 diabetes. The assay was immunoSEQ multiplex PCR, and TCRdb's table has in-frame clones only and misses some. In the table there are 600,000 to 700,000 clones, 9.5% to 15% of which are singletons. The sample consisted of naive CD4+ T cells from blood. Every receptor here comes from a man aged 30 to 39 with type 1 diabetes. Each CDR3 is given with its conserved first and last residue. Fields, in order: CDR3 length, D gene, clone size, V gene, J gene, CDR3 protein, CDR3 DNA. A D gene is named only where the DNA matches it firmly. Size is omitted from some rows. Given values are once, few, many or a class for expanded clones.

>12|NA|few|TRBV5-4|TRBJ1-2
CASSFPETGYTF
TGTGCCAGCAGCTTCCCGGAGACGGGCTACACCTTC
>15|NA|NA|TRBV4-2|TRBJ1-2
CASSQDFATTGGYTF
TGTGCCAGCAGCCAAGACTTTGCGACAACCGGGGGCTACACCTTC
>15|TRBD2|NA|TRBV9|TRBJ2-2
CASSAGLVGTGELFF
TGTGCCAGCAGCGCCGGACTAGTGGGCACCGGGGAGCTGTTTTTT
>15|NA|few|TRBV5-4|TRBJ2-5
CASTPSLGNQETQYF
TGTGCCAGCACCCCCTCGTTGGGGAATCAAGAGACCCAGTACTTC
>13|NA|NA|TRBV5-6|TRBJ2-3
CASSLHEADTQYF
TGTGCCAGCAGCTTGCACGAAGCGGATACGCAGTATTTT
>14|NA|NA|TRBV27|TRBJ2-7
CASSLLDPDGGQYF
TGTGCCAGCAGTCTCTTGGATCCTGATGGTGGGCAGTACTTC
>16|NA|few|TRBV5-1|TRBJ2-2
CASSYLTGMETGELFF
TGCGCCAGCAGCTACTTGACCGGCATGGAAACCGGGGAGCTGTTTTTT
>12|NA|NA|TRBV30|TRBJ1-1
CAFIRGNTEAFF
TGTGCCTTCATCCGAGGGAACACTGAAGCTTTCTTT
>13|NA|few|TRBV5-1|TRBJ2-3
CASSFPGADTQYF
TGCGCCAGCAGCTTTCCGGGCGCAGATACGCAGTATTTT
>14|NA|NA|TRBV27|TRBJ2-5
CASSQDWVRETQYF
TGTGCCAGCAGTCAAGACTGGGTGCGGGAGACCCAGTACTTC
>15|NA|few|TRBV5-4|TRBJ1-3
CASSLGGNSGNTIYF
TGTGCCAGCAGTCTCGGCGGTAACTCTGGAAACACCATATATTTT
>14|TRBD1|NA|TRBV18|TRBJ2-7
CASSPGQSSYEQYF
TGTGCCAGCTCACCGGGACAGAGCTCCTACGAGCAGTACTTC
>14|NA|few|TRBV6-5|TRBJ1-1
CASSYYTYSNEAFF
TGTGCCAGCAGTTACTACACCTACAGCAATGAAGCTTTCTTT
>13|NA|NA|TRBV9|TRBJ1-3
CASSPNGGQGLYF
TGTGCCAGCAGCCCTAATGGTGGGCAGGGCTTATATTTT
>14|NA|NA|TRBV29-1|TRBJ2-2
CSVELVRNTGELFF
TGCAGCGTTGAGCTGGTCAGGAACACCGGGGAGCTGTTTTTT
>13|NA|NA|TRBV25-1|TRBJ1-2
CASSERDLHGYTF
TGTGCCAGCAGTGAGAGGGATTTGCATGGCTACACCTTC
>13|NA|few|TRBV9|TRBJ2-1
CASSVERYNEQFF
TGTGCCAGCAGCGTAGAGCGCTACAATGAGCAGTTCTTC